Shown below are 13 T cell receptor beta chains from a single sample sequenced in a study of T-cell memory formation after mild COVID-19. TCRdb reprocessed the 5' RACE reads via MiXCR and lists one record per CDR3 protein. The sample has more than 120,000 distinct CDR3 sequences, about a fifth seen once. Sequencing was done on a sample of PBMCs or a T cell subset sorted from them (not recorded which). Receptor source: an adult woman who had mild COVID-19 (a few samples of this study predate the infection). Cell type and time point are not known.

The table lists this clonotype with a few counts. The V call is TRBV12-3 or TRBV12-4, the J call TRBJ1-5; 8 bases align to TRBD1. J lost 9 bases, V lost 7 bases, and 5 bases had no gene match. The CDR3 loop spans 12 amino acids. The CDR3, as DNA: TGTGCCAGCATACGAGGGACAGGGCCCCAGCATTTT. Protein: CASIRGTGPQHF.

This chain connects TRBV5-1 to TRBJ2-5, with 9 bases fitting TRBD2. The ends lost 0 bases at V and 3 bases at J; junction bases unmatched: 18. Germline-derived CDR1 and CDR2 are SGHRS and YFSETQ. CDR3 length equals 20 residues. This CDR3 reads CASSLDGRGAGGLAEETQYF. The CDR3 DNA reads as TGCGCCAGCAGCTTGGACGGACGAGGTGCCGGGGGACTAGCCGAAGAGACCCAGTACTTC.

The CDR3 DNA reads TGTGCCAGCAGTTTACCCGGGACAAGGGGGGCGGCGCGGGGTACGCAGTATTTT. This gives the protein CASSLPGTRGAARGTQYF. The chain combines TRBV27 with TRBJ2-3; the D gene could be TRBD1 or TRBD2 (6 bases each). This CDR3 has 18 residues. Per the germline V gene, CDR1 is MNHEY and CDR2 is SMNVEV (reference sequence). V was clipped by 2 bases and J by 8 bases, with 26 bases between them.

The gene calls are TRBV24-1 and TRBJ2-1, with TRBD2 identical over 12 bases. The CDR3 loop spans 13 amino acids. V lost 8 bases to trimming and J lost 10 bases; unmatched junction nucleotides: 5. Germline V gene data show CDR1 as KGHDR and CDR2 as SFDVKD. The CDR3 sequence is CATTGLAGGEQFF. CDR3 sequence (DNA): TGTGCCACCACCGGGCTAGCGGGGGGGGAGCAGTTCTTC.

The sample holds a few counts of this clonotype. For the CDR3, the DNA is TGTGCCAGCAGCCTCAGACCCGGGACAGGGCAGAGAGAGCAGTACTTC. Its protein is CASSLRPGTGQREQYF. This rearrangement joins TRBV9 to TRBJ2-7, with 9 bases that match TRBD1. Per germline, CDR1 SGDLS and CDR2 YYNGEE. Unmatched junction bases numbered 15, after V lost 4 bases and J lost 7 bases. This CDR3 comprises 16 residues.

This clonotype was seen many times. V and J are TRBV6-6 and TRBJ2-1, with 9 bases aligning to TRBD2. V shed 6 bases, J shed 2 bases, and the junction held 5 bases outside the gene matches. The CDR3 loop spans 15 amino acids. Per germline, CDR1 MNHNY and CDR2 SVGAGI (reference sequence). CDR3 nucleotide sequence: TGTGCCAGCAGCCTTCTAGCGGGAACCTACAATGAGCAGTTCTTC. Translation gives CASSLLAGTYNEQFF.

This chain joins TRBV3-1 and TRBJ2-7; TRBD2 matches at 8 bases. The germline CDR1 and CDR2 sequences are LGHDT and YNNKEL (reference sequence). V gave up 0 bases and J gave up 6 bases; unmatched junction bases: 4. The CDR3 loop spans 14 amino acids. CDR3 sequence (DNA): TGTGCCAGCAGCCAAGACGGGGGGGCTGCCGAGCAGTACTTC. Its protein product is CASSQDGGAAEQYF.

This clonotype was found a few times. CDR3 DNA sequence: TGCGCCAGCAGCTTGAAGGGGGAGGCCTACAATGAGCAGTTCTTC. Encoded protein: CASSLKGEAYNEQFF. The chain has TRBV5-1 and TRBJ2-1; possibly TRBD1 or TRBD2 for D (6 bases each). V shed 1 base and J shed 2 bases, with 10 bases lying between them. Germline V CDR1 and CDR2: SGHRS, YFSETQ. This CDR3 is built from 15 residues.

CDR3: CASSLQGQEAFF. CDR3 nucleotide sequence: TGCGCCAGCAGCTTGCAGGGACAAGAAGCTTTCTTT. The chain recombines TRBV5-1 with TRBJ1-1; TRBD1 is a possible D gene (6 bases). Germline V lookup: CDR1 SGHRS, CDR2 YFSETQ. With 1 base removed from V and 8 bases from J, the gap between germline ends came to 9 bases. This CDR3 comprises 12 residues.

This clonotype appeared a few times. The chain employs TRBV20-1 and TRBJ2-3; no clear D gene. With 1 base removed from V and 2 bases from J, the gap between germline ends came to 13 bases. This CDR3 has 15 residues. Germline V lookup: CDR1 DFQATT, CDR2 SNEGSKA (reference sequence). The CDR3 coding sequence is TGCAGTGCTAGAGCCCCGGACGCCCTCACAGATACGCAGTATTTT. It encodes CSARAPDALTDTQYF.

This chain connects TRBV3-1 to TRBJ1-2; D remains unclear. Per the germline V gene, CDR1 is LGHDT and CDR2 is YNNKEL (reference sequence). This CDR3 is 12 amino acids long. The V end lost 6 bases, the J end lost 3 bases, and 8 bases lay between the germline ends. The CDR3, as DNA: TGTGCCAGCAGGGCGGAGGACTATGGCTACACCTTC. It codes for CASRAEDYGYTF.

The V call is TRBV7-2, the J call TRBJ2-5; D unclear. CDR1 SGHTA and CDR2 FQGNSA come from the germline V gene. V lost 0 bases and J lost 2, with 7 bases in between. The CDR3 has 14 residues. As DNA, the CDR3 is TGTGCCAGCAGCTTAGCTACCAGTCAAGAGACCCAGTACTTC. Its protein product is CASSLATSQETQYF.

This clonotype was found a few times. The CDR3 loop reads CASRNRGGASTDTQYF. For the CDR3, the DNA is TGTGCCAGCAGGAACCGGGGGGGAGCGAGCACAGATACGCAGTATTTT. The chain has TRBV6-1 and TRBJ2-3, with 8 bases matching TRBD2. The CDR3 sequence is 16 residues long. The junction had 8 bases not matched to a gene; V was cut back by 6 bases and J by 0 bases. CDR1 and CDR2 from the germline V gene are MNHNS and SASEGT.